A selection of T cell receptor beta chains follows, all from one sample in a study of T cell responses to AZD1222 COVID-19 vaccine. Measured with immunoSEQ multiplex PCR; TCRdb has only the in-frame clones, and not every one. The sample holds about 89,000 clones; just over 90% are singletons and the top ten take around a tenth. Source: peripheral blood, taken 28 days after the second AZD1222 dose. The receptors were gathered from an adult who received the AZD1222 COVID-19 vaccine. The CDR3 runs from the conserved cysteine through the conserved F or W. The order of the fields is D gene, V gene, clone size, J gene, CDR3 DNA, CDR3 protein. D genes are given only for firm matches. The size of a clone is reported for some rows only, either as once, few or many, or as a class for expanded clones.

d_call: TRBD2
v_call: TRBV2
clone_size: -
j_call: TRBJ2-1
cdr3_nt: TGTGCCAGCAATGGACTAGCGGGGTTCGGTGAGCAGTTCTTC
cdr3_aa: CASNGLAGFGEQFF

d_call: -
v_call: TRBV2
clone_size: -
j_call: TRBJ1-2
cdr3_nt: TGTGCCAGCAGGACGACAGGAGGGGGGTATGGCTACACCTTC
cdr3_aa: CASRTTGGGYGYTF

d_call: -
v_call: TRBV5-6
clone_size: -
j_call: TRBJ1-5
cdr3_nt: TGTGCCAGCAGCTTGCTCAATCAGCCCCAGCATTTT
cdr3_aa: CASSLLNQPQHF

d_call: -
v_call: TRBV20-1
clone_size: -
j_call: TRBJ1-1
cdr3_nt: TGCAGTGCTATACCGACACTGGGAGCTTTCTTT
cdr3_aa: CSAIPTLGAFF

d_call: TRBD2
v_call: TRBV5-1
clone_size: -
j_call: TRBJ2-1
cdr3_nt: TGCGCCAGCAGCTTGATAGCGGGGGGAGCCTACAATGAGCAGTTCTTC
cdr3_aa: CASSLIAGGAYNEQFF

d_call: -
v_call: TRBV5-4
clone_size: -
j_call: TRBJ2-7
cdr3_nt: TGTGCCAGCAGCTTGGTAGGCATCTACGAGCAGTACTTC
cdr3_aa: CASSLVGIYEQYF

d_call: -
v_call: TRBV7-3
clone_size: -
j_call: TRBJ1-1
cdr3_nt: TGTGCCAGCAGCTTAAGCACACAGGGTACTGAAGCTTTCTTT
cdr3_aa: CASSLSTQGTEAFF

d_call: TRBD1
v_call: TRBV5-8
clone_size: -
j_call: TRBJ2-7
cdr3_nt: TGTGCCAGCAGCGTGCCGGGACAGGGGTACGAGCAGTACTTC
cdr3_aa: CASSVPGQGYEQYF

d_call: -
v_call: TRBV29-1
clone_size: -
j_call: TRBJ1-1
cdr3_nt: TGCAGCGTTCGTGAAGATATGAACACTGAAGCTTTCTTT
cdr3_aa: CSVREDMNTEAFF

d_call: TRBD1
v_call: TRBV11-2
clone_size: -
j_call: TRBJ1-2
cdr3_nt: TGTGCCAGCAGCTTAGCCCCCGGGACAGGTACTGGAGGCTACACCTTC
cdr3_aa: CASSLAPGTGTGGYTF

d_call: TRBD1
v_call: TRBV15
clone_size: -
j_call: TRBJ1-2
cdr3_nt: TGTGCCACCAGCAGATCACCGGACAGGGTTTGGAACTATGGCTACACCTTC
cdr3_aa: CATSRSPDRVWNYGYTF

d_call: -
v_call: TRBV5-1
clone_size: once
j_call: TRBJ2-3
cdr3_nt: TGCGCCAGCAGCCTTCTTGGGAGCACAGATACGCAGTATTTT
cdr3_aa: CASSLLGSTDTQYF

d_call: -
v_call: TRBV15
clone_size: -
j_call: TRBJ1-2
cdr3_nt: TGTGCCACCAGCAGAGAAGGGGCAGGATGGGGCTACACCTTC
cdr3_aa: CATSREGAGWGYTF

d_call: -
v_call: TRBV24-1
clone_size: -
j_call: TRBJ1-4
cdr3_nt: TGTGCCACCAGTGACTCTGCAACTAATGAAAAACTGTTTTTT
cdr3_aa: CATSDSATNEKLFF

d_call: TRBD1
v_call: TRBV7-9
clone_size: -
j_call: TRBJ1-1
cdr3_nt: TGTGCCAAGGCAGGGGGTGAAGCTTTCTTT
cdr3_aa: CAKAGGEAFF

d_call: -
v_call: TRBV15
clone_size: once
j_call: TRBJ1-2
cdr3_nt: TGTGCCACTGGGGGAACCACAGGGTTCGGGGGCTACACCTTC
cdr3_aa: CATGGTTGFGGYTF

d_call: TRBD1
v_call: TRBV27
clone_size: -
j_call: TRBJ2-7
cdr3_nt: TGTGCCAGCAGTTCGGGACAGGGGTTTTGGGAGCAGTACTTC
cdr3_aa: CASSSGQGFWEQYF

d_call: -
v_call: TRBV5-1
clone_size: -
j_call: TRBJ1-4
cdr3_nt: TGCGCCAGCAGCCGGGACAAAAAGGGAAAACTGTTTTTT
cdr3_aa: CASSRDKKGKLFF

d_call: TRBD1
v_call: TRBV7-3
clone_size: -
j_call: TRBJ1-6
cdr3_nt: TGTGCCAGCAGCCGTCTGGGACAGGGTGATTCACCCCTCCACTTT
cdr3_aa: CASSRLGQGDSPLHF

d_call: -
v_call: TRBV7-2
clone_size: -
j_call: TRBJ2-3
cdr3_nt: TGTGCCAGCAGCTTAGACAGGACAACAGATACGCAGTATTTT
cdr3_aa: CASSLDRTTDTQYF